The clone carrying this TCR beta chain was observed a handful of times. What it recognizes is unknown. The data belong to a study of Graves' ophthalmopathy and Graves' hyperthyroidism. It was on clinical symptoms, serum thyroxine, TRAb, thyroid ultrasound and orbital computed tomography that diagnosis relied. V was cut by 7 bases and J by 0 bases, with 18 bases left in between. Germline lookup yields CDR1 WSHSY and CDR2 SAAADI. This CDR3 has 16 amino acids. Regarding the study as a whole: Blood also held most thyroid clonotypes expanded above 0.001 frequency.

Beta-chain TCR CDR3 regions were amplified from RNA transcripts. First-round RT-PCR with HTBI primers preceded a second-round multiplex PCR. TCRdb reanalysed the multiplex PCR reads using MiXCR and keeps one entry per CDR3 protein. Of a few hundred thousand distinct CDR3 sequences listed, roughly 14% are singletons. Source material: peripheral blood. The receptor comes from a woman aged 18-35 years with stable Graves' hyperthyroidism. The V and J genes are TRBV10-2 and TRBJ1-1; a weak D match, TRBD1 (6 bases). The CDR3 DNA sequence: TGCGCCAGCATTCCCGGGGGGGCGGTCATGAACACTGAAGCTTTCTTT. Residues: CASIPGGAVMNTEAFF.